The text below deals with one TCR beta chain. The antigen this receptor binds is unknown. No qualities accompany the bases; no much larger clone lies one base away. The library came from 5' RACE. Instrument on record: Illumina HiSeq 2500. A second PCR of about 6 to 11 cycles was performed with a sample-barcoded 5' primer and a J-beta primer mix. A template-switch 5' adaptor carrying 12 random nucleotides introduced a unique molecular identifier onto each TCR beta cDNA molecule. Each sample yielded at least 2.5 million CDR3-containing paired-end reads. First-strand cDNA synthesis was performed from all RNA using the Mint cDNA synthesis kit, with priming by a TRBC-specific oligonucleotide. All cDNA was treated with uracil-DNA glycosylase and then went through a first 18-cycle PCR with the universal primers M1SS and BC2_uni_R. The study's processing was this. Normalization of each sample was performed by random selection of 1 million high-quality reads, each carrying a distinct molecular identifier. Reads sharing molecular identifiers were discarded rather than binned into consensus sequences. CDR3 identification, clonotype clustering and error correction used MiTCR with a Q25 quality threshold and the strictest error-elimination algorithm. Lower-bound total TCR beta diversity was estimated with a nonparametric unseen species model using Euler transformation. The public sequencing data were trimmed at Q25 with fastp and processed into clonotypes with MiXCR by TCRdb, which kept only in-frame beta chains. CDR3 protein sequences are deduplicated, and each keeps its most common genes and DNA. The V and J calls come from TCRdb's annotation, not from the publication. The sample table holds approximately 1.5 million distinct CDR3 sequences, of which roughly 43% were seen once. Of the sample, 4% falls within the top ten clones.

This specimen comes from a study of blood T cells in healthy people across ages (dated by TCRdb to about 2015). Looking at the study overall: In model experiments, template switching captured roughly one uniquely barcoded TCR beta cDNA molecule for every two T cells. Using deep sequencing normalized with unique cDNA molecular identifiers, the study measured how TCR beta repertoire diversity changes with age. Four age groups were formed from the donors: young (average about 16 years), middle-aged (approximately 40), aged (roughly 59) and long-lived (roughly 81). Donors of different ages were randomly distributed across sequencing lanes to avoid experimental bias. The study analyzed two additional independent replicas of 1 million unique cDNA reads from the same blood draw for two donors, one aged 18 to 29 and one aged 80 or older. What the authors observed across the whole study: Conclusive comparison of naive and antigen-experienced compartments was prevented by the profiling of bulk unsorted PBMCs. There was a strong correlation between observed TCR beta diversity and the percentage of naive T cells measured by flow cytometry. Estimates of total diversity based on one million sequenced T cells were regarded as lower bounds and as underestimates. Compared with the aged group, the long-lived group had more naive CD4+ T cells, fewer expanded clones and increased TCR diversity, a pattern suggesting age selection. Observed TCR beta diversity per million T cells fell roughly linearly with age, and a significant reduction was already apparent by age about 38. Because the CMV infection status of the donors was unknown, age-related changes in expanded clonotypes may potentially have been confounded.

The donors were under 40 Caucasian individuals from Russia, aged about 6 to 95 years, who were systemically healthy. Each donor gave ten milliliters of peripheral blood, drawn into EDTA-treated Vacutainer tubes. Ficoll-Paque density-gradient centrifugation was used to isolate PBMCs, with at least 7 million per sample. Total RNA was extracted from PBMCs with Trizol reagent, with at least 6 micrograms obtained per sample. For every donor, flow cytometry on a PBMC aliquot measured the percentage of naive CD45RAhigh/CD27high T cells. Sequencing was performed on blood. This receptor was taken from a woman aged 18 to 35 in good health.

The CDR3 reads CSVVLAGPYNEQFF. In nucleotide form, the sequence is TGCAGCGTTGTGCTGGCAGGCCCCTACAATGAGCAGTTCTTC. The chain is made from TRBV29-1 and TRBJ2-1, with no reliable assignment of the D segment. The germline V gene encodes CDR1 SQVTM and CDR2 ANQGSEA. Cut back by 4 bases and 2 bases, the V and J ends lie 12 bases apart. The CDR3 runs 14 amino acids, cysteine and phenylalanine included. The retained sequence is limited to the CDR3, 42 bases, with the frame set at the first base.